The present entry profiles one TCR beta chain with its context. Its target is unknown. The data derive from a study of blood T cells in healthy people across ages. General study results and limits: In long-lived donors, naive CD4+ cell counts and diversity exceeded those of aged donors.

The CDR3 covers 13 residues. Germline-derived CDR1 and CDR2 are SNHLY and FYNNEI. V was shortened by 6 bases and J by 2 bases, with 10 bases between the two germline ends. Through a sample-barcoded 5' primer and a J-beta primer mix, a second PCR was run for roughly 6 to 11 cycles. TCRdb redid the calling of the 5' RACE reads with MiXCR, one entry per CDR3 protein. The sample lists around 1,700,000 distinct CDR3 sequences, 28% seen once, with less than 9.5% in the top ten. Per-sample yields of isolated PBMCs were at least 6 million. J is TRBJ1-1 and V is TRBV2, with no clear D. This receptor was identified in a woman in her thirties in good health. The specimen was blood. This CDR3 is CASRVEINTEAFF. Written as DNA, the CDR3 is TGTGCCAGCAGGGTGGAGATTAACACTGAAGCTTTCTTT.